This T cell receptor beta chain was found in a study of blood T cell repertoires in COVID-19. Study summary: PBMCs, B-cell-depleted T cells, or T cells were the source of the cDNA or gDNA that made up the material.

The authors' processing: Amplification with reference gene primers provided the estimates of nucleated cell counts. Sequenced by immunoSEQ multiplex PCR; TCRdb stores in-frame clones only, minus some. V and J calls and clone size are as listed in that table; D and trimming were resolved from the DNA. The sample includes about 260,000 clones, roughly 88% of them seen just once. The CDR3 is 16 residues long. J gave up 4 bases and V 3 bases, and 9 bases lay outside the gene matches. The germline CDR1 and CDR2 sequences are KGHDR and SFDVKD. The sample taken for sequencing was PBMCs or T cells enriched from blood (not recorded which). The receptor's source is a woman aged 40-49 years with acute COVID-19. The rearrangement joins TRBV24-1 to TRBJ2-3; TRBD1 agrees at 7 bases. Here the CDR3 reads CATSDPGQRFADTQYF. The DNA of the CDR3 is TGTGCCACCAGTGATCCGGGACAGCGGTTCGCAGATACGCAGTATTTT.